This is a list of T cell receptor beta chains from one sample in a study of cytomegalovirus exposure and HLA in healthy donors. Libraries were prepared by immunoSEQ multiplex PCR; TCRdb keeps only in-frame clonotypes and omits some of them. The sample has some 170,000 clones; approximately 78% are singletons. The specimen was PBMCs. The source is a girl aged 2 to 9 in good health and CMV-seropositive. The CDR3 runs from the conserved cysteine through the conserved F or W. A D gene is named only where the DNA matches it firmly. The listing skips clone size in some rows; elsewhere it reads once, few, many or a size class.

>TRBV19|TRBD2|TRBJ2-7|-
CASSRDYSSYEQYF
TGTGCCAGTAGTAGGGACTACAGCTCCTACGAGCAGTACTTC
>TRBV11-3|-|TRBJ2-3|-
CASSLSGLTQYF
TGTGCCAGCAGCTTATCGGGACTGACGCAGTATTTT
>TRBV28|-|TRBJ1-5|-
CASRQTGNQPQHF
TGTGCCAGCAGACAGACAGGAAATCAGCCCCAGCATTTT
>TRBV15|TRBD2|TRBJ2-7|once
CATSSASGSYEQYF
TGTGCCACCAGCTCCGCTAGCGGCTCCTACGAGCAGTACTTC
>TRBV30|-|TRBJ1-1|-
CAWSAHQNTEAFF
TGTGCCTGGAGTGCACACCAGAACACTGAAGCTTTCTTT
>TRBV28|-|TRBJ2-7|-
CASSLEPGVDEQYF
TGTGCCAGCAGTTTAGAACCGGGGGTGGACGAGCAGTACTTC
>TRBV27|TRBD2|TRBJ2-5|once
CASSPTSGSYQETQYF
TGTGCCAGCAGTCCGACTAGCGGGAGCTACCAAGAGACCCAGTACTTC
>TRBV10-3|TRBD1|TRBJ1-1|-
CAISSIQGKDTEAFF
TGTGCCATCAGTTCTATACAGGGGAAGGACACTGAAGCTTTCTTT
>TRBV18|TRBD1|TRBJ2-2|-
CASSFQGDPNTGELFF
TGTGCCAGCTCATTCCAGGGGGACCCGAACACCGGGGAGCTGTTTTTT
>TRBV29-1|TRBD1|TRBJ2-7|-
CSVQIWDRSYEQYF
TGCAGCGTTCAAATCTGGGACAGGTCCTACGAGCAGTACTTC
>TRBV30|-|TRBJ2-1|-
CAWSVPGTLTYNEQFF
TGTGCCTGGAGTGTCCCCGGGACACTTACCTACAATGAGCAGTTCTTC
>TRBV5-1|TRBD2|TRBJ2-3|-
CASSWGGLARDTQYF
TGCGCCAGCAGCTGGGGGGGACTAGCAAGGGATACGCAGTATTTT
>TRBV7-2|-|TRBJ1-5|-
CASSLYPRGLYSNQPQHF
TGTGCCAGCAGCTTATACCCCCGAGGACTGTATAGCAATCAGCCCCAGCATTTT
>TRBV9|-|TRBJ2-7|-
CASSARYSYEQYF
TGTGCCAGCAGCGCCCGTTACAGCTACGAGCAGTACTTC
>TRBV7-9|-|TRBJ1-2|once
CASSLIQGPHYGYTF
TGTGCCAGCAGCTTAATACAGGGACCCCACTATGGCTACACCTTC
>TRBV29-1|-|TRBJ1-5|-
CSVEVGAGGNQPQHF
TGCAGCGTTGAAGTTGGGGCAGGGGGCAATCAGCCCCAGCATTTT
>TRBV11-2|-|TRBJ2-1|-
CASILTGSYNEQFF
TGTGCCAGCATCCTTACAGGGTCCTACAATGAGCAGTTCTTC
>TRBV30|TRBD1|TRBJ1-5|-
CAWSTGTGDQPQHF
TGTGCCTGGAGCACCGGGACAGGGGATCAGCCCCAGCATTTT
>TRBV6-1|-|TRBJ1-1|-
CASSEVRGWNTEAFF
TGTGCCAGCAGTGAAGTCCGTGGCTGGAACACTGAAGCTTTCTTT
>TRBV11-2|-|TRBJ1-3|-
CASSYSAGTLSRNTIYF
TGTGCCAGCAGCTACTCTGCCGGGACATTGAGTAGAAACACCATATATTTT
>TRBV30|TRBD1|TRBJ2-5|-
CAWSRQGGETQYF
TGTGCCTGGTCGAGACAGGGCGGTGAGACCCAGTACTTC
>TRBV5-6|-|TRBJ2-3|-
CASSQGLVGDTQYF
TGTGCCAGCAGCCAGGGACTCGTGGGAGATACGCAGTATTTT
>TRBV28|-|TRBJ1-2|-
CATPGQNYGYTF
TGTGCCACCCCGGGTCAGAACTATGGCTACACCTTC
>TRBV5-1|-|TRBJ2-1|-
CASSLPSGEQFF
TGCGCCAGCAGCTTGCCGTCAGGAGAGCAGTTCTTC
>TRBV10-1|TRBD2|TRBJ2-3|-
CASRAGDGGDTQYF
TGCGCCAGTCGAGCGGGAGACGGCGGCGATACGCAGTATTTT
>TRBV9|TRBD1|TRBJ1-3|-
CASSVGQGAGNTIYF
TGTGCCAGCAGCGTAGGACAGGGGGCTGGAAACACCATATATTTT
>TRBV27|TRBD1|TRBJ2-4|-
CASSSRDRVRYF
TGTGCCAGCAGTTCTAGAGACAGGGTTCGGTACTTC
>TRBV30|TRBD2|TRBJ2-3|once
CAWSWGTSGSLQDTQYF
TGTGCCTGGAGTTGGGGAACTAGCGGGAGTTTACAAGATACGCAGTATTTT
>TRBV2|-|TRBJ1-5|-
CASSEPNRVRNQPQHF
TGTGCCAGCAGTGAACCTAACAGGGTTCGCAATCAGCCCCAGCATTTT
>TRBV13|-|TRBJ2-7|-
CASSSNTIQKPYEQYF
TGTGCCAGCAGCTCGAATACTATACAAAAACCCTACGAGCAGTACTTC
>TRBV4-1|TRBD1|TRBJ2-7|-
CASSQVGGSTGEQYF
TGCGCCAGCAGCCAAGTAGGGGGCAGTACTGGCGAGCAGTACTTC
>TRBV29-1|-|TRBJ2-5|-
CSVDSYQETQYF
TGCAGCGTGGACAGTTACCAAGAGACCCAGTACTTC
>TRBV7-2|-|TRBJ2-5|-
CASSRRGQETQYF
TGTGCCAGCAGTCGTAGGGGCCAGGAGACCCAGTACTTC
>TRBV6-4|TRBD2|TRBJ2-1|-
CASSEGLAEPYNEQFF
TGTGCCAGCAGTGAGGGCCTAGCGGAACCCTACAATGAGCAGTTCTTC
>TRBV9|-|TRBJ2-3|-
CASSVTSGSAPDTQYF
TGTGCCAGCAGCGTTACCAGCGGGTCCGCCCCAGATACGCAGTATTTT
>TRBV10-3|-|TRBJ1-2|-
CAIPRTDSNYGYTF
TGTGCCATCCCCCGGACGGACTCTAACTATGGCTACACCTTC
>TRBV30|-|TRBJ2-1|-
CAWRTRNNEQFF
TGTGCCTGGAGGACTAGAAACAATGAGCAGTTCTTC
>TRBV29-1|TRBD2|TRBJ2-3|-
CSVEGEGSTDTQYF
TGCAGCGTTGAAGGGGAGGGGTCCACAGATACGCAGTATTTT
>TRBV10-1|TRBD2|TRBJ2-1|-
CASSESGGSNEQFF
TGCGCCAGCAGTGAGTCTGGCGGGAGCAATGAGCAGTTCTTC
>TRBV19|-|TRBJ1-2|-
CASSIVRRDYGYTF
TGTGCCAGTAGTATCGTCCGCAGGGACTATGGCTACACCTTC
>TRBV5-1|-|TRBJ2-7|-
CASSYGQAGEQYF
TGCGCCAGCAGCTACGGACAGGCGGGGGAGCAGTACTTC
>TRBV30|TRBD2|TRBJ2-5|-
CAWSRPTSGKETQYF
TGTGCCTGGAGTCGACCGACTAGCGGCAAAGAGACCCAGTACTTC
>TRBV20-1|-|TRBJ2-1|-
CSARETGREFF
TGCAGTGCTAGGGAGACAGGTCGTGAGTTCTTC
>TRBV6-1|-|TRBJ1-2|once
CASSMTRDISYGYTF
TGTGCCAGCAGCATGACCCGGGACATATCCTATGGCTACACCTTC
>TRBV9|-|TRBJ2-5|-
CASSSAGTAQETQYF
TGTGCCAGCAGCTCCGCAGGGACTGCCCAAGAGACCCAGTACTTC
>TRBV4-1|-|TRBJ1-5|-
CASSLIGEGGIYNQPQHF
TGCGCCAGCAGCCTTATTGGGGAGGGAGGAATCTACAATCAGCCCCAGCATTTT
>TRBV28|TRBD1|TRBJ1-2|-
CASTGQGSGYGYTF
TGTGCCAGCACCGGACAGGGTAGCGGCTATGGCTACACCTTC
>TRBV7-9|-|TRBJ1-1|-
CASRPLTHLNTEAFF
TGTGCCAGCAGGCCTTTGACACACCTAAACACTGAAGCTTTCTTT
>TRBV28|-|TRBJ1-5|-
CASSPTGFLRGQPQHF
TGTGCCAGCAGTCCGACCGGGTTCCTGAGAGGTCAGCCCCAGCATTTT
>TRBV29-1|-|TRBJ1-1|-
CSVQKGGAEAFF
TGCAGCGTGCAAAAGGGGGGGGCTGAAGCTTTCTTT
>TRBV30|TRBD2|TRBJ2-1|-
CAWSVGDSSGRDEQFF
TGTGCCTGGAGTGTAGGGGATTCTAGCGGGAGGGATGAGCAGTTCTTC